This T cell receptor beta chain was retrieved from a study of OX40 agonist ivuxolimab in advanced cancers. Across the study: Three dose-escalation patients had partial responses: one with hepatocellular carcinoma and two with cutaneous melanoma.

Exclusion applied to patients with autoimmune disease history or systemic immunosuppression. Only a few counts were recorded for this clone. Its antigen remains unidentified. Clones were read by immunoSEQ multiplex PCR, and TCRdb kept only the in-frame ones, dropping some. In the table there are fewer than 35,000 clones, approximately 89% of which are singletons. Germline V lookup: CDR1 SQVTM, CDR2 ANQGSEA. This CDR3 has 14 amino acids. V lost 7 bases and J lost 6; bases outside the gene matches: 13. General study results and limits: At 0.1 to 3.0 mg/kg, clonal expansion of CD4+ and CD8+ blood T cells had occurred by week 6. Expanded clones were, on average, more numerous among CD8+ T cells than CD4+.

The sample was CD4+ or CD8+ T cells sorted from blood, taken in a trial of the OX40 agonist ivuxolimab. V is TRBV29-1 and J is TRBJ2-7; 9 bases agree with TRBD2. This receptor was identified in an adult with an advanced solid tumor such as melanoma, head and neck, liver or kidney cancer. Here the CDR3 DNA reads TGCAGCGGGTCCGGCGGGAGGGCCTTTATCGAGCAGTACTTC. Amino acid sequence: CSGSGGRAFIEQYF.